The clone carrying this TCR beta chain has a single count. The sample holds other DNA sequences that translate to the same CDR3. Some clones are missing from TCRdb's copy, which holds only in-frame ones; the method was immunoSEQ multiplex PCR. The table has 400,000 or so clones, roughly nine tenths seen once. Across over 20 US areas, participants ranged in age from about 18 to 100 years. The sample is drawn from a study of blood T cell repertoires in COVID-19. With 0 bases removed from V and 0 bases from J, the gap between germline ends came to 9 bases. CDR3 length: 15 residues. Germline values: CDR1 SGHRS, CDR2 YFSETQ.

This chain joins TRBV5-1 and TRBJ1-1, with D tentatively TRBD1 (5 bases). The clonotype was recovered from a man younger than 45 who had recovered from COVID-19. The sample taken for sequencing was PBMCs or T cells enriched from blood (not recorded which). The CDR3, as DNA: TGCGCCAGCAGCTTGGCTCGGGGGATGAACACTGAAGCTTTCTTT. Its protein is CASSLARGMNTEAFF.